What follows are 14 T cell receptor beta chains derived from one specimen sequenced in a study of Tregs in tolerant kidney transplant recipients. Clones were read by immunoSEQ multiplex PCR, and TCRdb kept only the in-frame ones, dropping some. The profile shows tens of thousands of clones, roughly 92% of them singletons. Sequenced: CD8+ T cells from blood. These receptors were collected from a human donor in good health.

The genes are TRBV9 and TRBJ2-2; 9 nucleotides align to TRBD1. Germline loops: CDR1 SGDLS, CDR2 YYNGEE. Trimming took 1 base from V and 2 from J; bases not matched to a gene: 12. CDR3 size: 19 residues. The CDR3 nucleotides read TGTGCCAGCAGCGTACCCCCCCCCGGGACAGGGTTTAACACCGGGGAGCTGTTTTTT. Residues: CASSVPPPGTGFNTGELFF.

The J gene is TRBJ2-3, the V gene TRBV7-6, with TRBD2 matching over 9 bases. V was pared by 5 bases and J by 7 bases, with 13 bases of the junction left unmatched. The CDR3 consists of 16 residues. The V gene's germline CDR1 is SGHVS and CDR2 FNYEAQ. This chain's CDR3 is CASSLKTSGALNTQYF. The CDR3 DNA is TGTGCCAGCAGCCTCAAGACTAGCGGAGCACTAAATACGCAGTATTTT.

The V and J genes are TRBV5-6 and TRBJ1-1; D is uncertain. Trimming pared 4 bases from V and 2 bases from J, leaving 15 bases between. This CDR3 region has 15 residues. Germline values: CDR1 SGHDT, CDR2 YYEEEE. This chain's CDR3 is CASSPGARLNTEAFF. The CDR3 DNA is TGTGCCAGCAGCCCCGGCGCCAGGCTAAACACTGAAGCTTTCTTT.

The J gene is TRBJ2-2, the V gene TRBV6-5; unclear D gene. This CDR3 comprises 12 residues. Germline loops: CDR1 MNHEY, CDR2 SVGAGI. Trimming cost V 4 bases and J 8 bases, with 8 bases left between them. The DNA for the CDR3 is TGTGCCAGCAGTTTTCCTATTGGGGAGCTGTTTTTT. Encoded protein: CASSFPIGELFF.

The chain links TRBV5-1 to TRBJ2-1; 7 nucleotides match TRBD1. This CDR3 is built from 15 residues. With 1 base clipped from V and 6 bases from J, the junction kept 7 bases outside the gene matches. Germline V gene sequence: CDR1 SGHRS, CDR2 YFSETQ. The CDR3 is CASSLTHRGANEQFF. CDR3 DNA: TGCGCCAGCAGCTTGACCCACAGGGGCGCCAATGAGCAGTTCTTC.

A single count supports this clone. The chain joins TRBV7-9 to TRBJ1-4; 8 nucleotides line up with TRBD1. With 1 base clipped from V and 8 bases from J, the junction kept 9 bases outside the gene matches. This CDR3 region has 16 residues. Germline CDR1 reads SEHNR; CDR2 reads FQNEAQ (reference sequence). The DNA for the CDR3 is TGTGCCAGCAGCTTAGGAGAAGGACAGGGTTTGGAAAAACTGTTTTTT. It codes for CASSLGEGQGLEKLFF.

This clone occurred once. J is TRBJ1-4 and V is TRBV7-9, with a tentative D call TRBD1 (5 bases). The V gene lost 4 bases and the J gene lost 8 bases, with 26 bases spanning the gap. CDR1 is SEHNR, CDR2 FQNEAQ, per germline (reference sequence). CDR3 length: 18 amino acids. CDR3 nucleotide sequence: TGTGCCAGCAGCTCACTAGTTGGGACCAGGGACGGTTTAGAAAAACTGTTTTTT. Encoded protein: CASSSLVGTRDGLEKLFF.

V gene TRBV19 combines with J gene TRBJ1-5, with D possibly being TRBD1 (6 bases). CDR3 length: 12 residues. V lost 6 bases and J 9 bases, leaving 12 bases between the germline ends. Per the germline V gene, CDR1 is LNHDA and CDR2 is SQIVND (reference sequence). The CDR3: CASSPGVPPQHF. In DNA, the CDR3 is TGTGCCAGTAGCCCAGGGGTTCCGCCCCAGCATTTT.

The CDR3 loop is CASSMDGTSYEQYF. CDR3 DNA sequence: TGTGCCAGTAGTATGGATGGAACCAGCTACGAGCAGTACTTC. The V call is TRBV19, the J call TRBJ2-7; D is unclear. Germline CDR1 LNHDA, CDR2 SQIVND (reference sequence). V dropped 3 bases and J dropped 3 bases, with 12 bases sitting between them. This CDR3 spans 14 amino acids.

This chain's CDR3 is CATRVGVPSVQPQHF. The CDR3 region has the DNA TGTGCCACACGAGTTGGGGTGCCTAGCGTTCAGCCCCAGCATTTT. The chain uses TRBV19 and TRBJ1-5; D gene unclear. V was trimmed by 10 bases and J by 6 bases, leaving 22 bases between them. The CDR3 extends over 15 amino acids. Germline-derived CDR1 and CDR2 are LNHDA and SQIVND (reference sequence).

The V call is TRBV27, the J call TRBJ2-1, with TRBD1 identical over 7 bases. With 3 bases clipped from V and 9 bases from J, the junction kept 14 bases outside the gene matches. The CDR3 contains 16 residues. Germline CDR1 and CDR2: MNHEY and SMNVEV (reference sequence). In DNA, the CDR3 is TGTGCCAGCAGTTTTTCAGGGGGTATAGCGACATTTGAGCAGTTCTTC. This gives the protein CASSFSGGIATFEQFF.

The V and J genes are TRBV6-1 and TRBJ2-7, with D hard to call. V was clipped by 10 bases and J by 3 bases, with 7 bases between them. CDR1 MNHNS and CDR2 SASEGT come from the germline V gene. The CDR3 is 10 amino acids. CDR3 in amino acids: CAILGYEQYF. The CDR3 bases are TGTGCCATCCTAGGCTACGAGCAGTACTTC.

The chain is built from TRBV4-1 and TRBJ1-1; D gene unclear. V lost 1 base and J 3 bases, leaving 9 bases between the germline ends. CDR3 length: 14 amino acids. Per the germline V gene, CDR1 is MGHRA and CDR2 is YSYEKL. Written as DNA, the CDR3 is TGCGCCAGCAGCCAAGGTAACCGATACACTGAAGCTTTCTTT. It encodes CASSQGNRYTEAFF.

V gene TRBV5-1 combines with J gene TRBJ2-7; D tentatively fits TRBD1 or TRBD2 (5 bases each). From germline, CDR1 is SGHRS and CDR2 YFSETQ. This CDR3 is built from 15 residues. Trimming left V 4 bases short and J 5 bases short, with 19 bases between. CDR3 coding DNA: TGCGCCAGCAGCCCTAATTCAGGGACCCTAGACGAGCAGTACTTC. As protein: CASSPNSGTLDEQYF. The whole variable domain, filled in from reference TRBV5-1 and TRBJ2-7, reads KAGVTQTPRYLIKTRGQQVTLSCSPISGHRSVSWYQQTPGQGLQFLFEYFSETQRNKGNFPGRFSGRQFSNSRSEMNVSTLELGDSALYLCASSPNSGTLDEQYFGPGTRLTVT.